Following are 25 T cell receptor beta chains from one sample sequenced in a study of T cells of healthy individuals. TCRdb fed the 5' RACE reads into MiXCR, producing one record per CDR3 protein. The repertoire holds roughly 76,000 distinct CDR3 sequences, with about 5% as singletons. The receptors here all came from a female donor in good health.

This sequence joins TRBV28 and TRBJ2-1, with D unclear. This CDR3 is 17 amino acids long. V lost 7 bases and J lost 0, with 19 bases in between. CDR1 is MDHEN, CDR2 SYDVKM, per germline. This CDR3 reads CASTSSGEIRSYNEQFF. The DNA of the CDR3 is TGTGCCAGCACTTCCTCCGGAGAAATCCGCTCCTACAATGAGCAGTTCTTC. Variable domain in full (rest from reference TRBV28 and TRBJ2-1): DVKVTQSSRYLVKRTGEKVFLECVQDMDHENMFWYRQDPGLGLRLIYFSYDVKMKEKGDIPEGYSVSREKKERFSLILESASTNQTSMYLCASTSSGEIRSYNEQFFGPGTRLTVL.

The V and J genes are TRBV5-5 and TRBJ1-1; 9 nucleotides match TRBD1. This CDR3 is 16 amino acids long. Trimming at V came to 6 bases and at J to 4 bases, leaving 13 bases not matched to a gene. Germline V gene data show CDR1 as SGHKS and CDR2 as YYEKEE (reference sequence). The CDR3 spells CASISRTGVVGTEAFF. For the CDR3, the DNA is TGTGCCAGCATCTCCAGGACAGGGGTAGTAGGCACTGAAGCTTTCTTT.

The chain recombines TRBV5-1 with TRBJ2-1; no firm D call. The V end was cut by 5 bases, the J end by 3 bases, with 9 bases between. This CDR3 comprises 13 residues. Germline-derived CDR1 and CDR2 are SGHRS and YFSETQ. The CDR3 reads CASRVTSYNEQFF. The CDR3 DNA is TGCGCCAGCAGGGTGACGAGCTACAATGAGCAGTTCTTC.

This clonotype was seen more than once but under ten times. This chain connects TRBV7-9 to TRBJ1-5, with 8 bases lining up with TRBD1. The CDR3 consists of 15 residues. Germline V gene lookup returns CDR1 SEHNR and CDR2 FQNEAQ (reference sequence). Unmatched junction bases numbered 10, after V lost 6 bases and J lost 6 bases. CDR3 protein: CASSPGTGGTQPQHF. The CDR3 nucleotides are TGTGCCAGCAGTCCCGGGACAGGAGGGACTCAGCCCCAGCATTTT.

This clonotype was counted ten times or more. V is TRBV5-1 and J is TRBJ2-1, with D possibly matching TRBD2 (6 bases). Trimming stripped 8 bases from V and 2 bases from J, with 17 bases between. The CDR3 consists of 15 residues. In germline, CDR1 is SGHRS, CDR2 YFSETQ. The CDR3 here is CASSRAGVTYNEQFF. The CDR3 DNA sequence: TGCGCCAGTTCTCGAGCGGGTGTTACCTACAATGAGCAGTTCTTC.

This chain links TRBV7-2 with TRBJ1-4, with a tentative D call TRBD1 (5 bases). The CDR3 runs 15 residues. V dropped 5 bases and J dropped 5 bases, with 15 bases sitting between them. From germline, CDR1 is SGHTA and CDR2 FQGNSA. The CDR3 reads CASSPQGGLNEKLFF. The CDR3 bases are TGTGCCAGCAGCCCCCAGGGAGGACTAAATGAAAAACTGTTTTTT.

In this sample, this clonotype turned up many times. The chain recombines TRBV29-1 with TRBJ2-1, with D perhaps matching TRBD2 (6 bases). The germline V gene has CDR1 SQVTM and CDR2 ANQGSEA. CDR3 size: 15 residues. V shed 6 bases and J shed 9 bases, with 24 bases lying between them. The CDR3 sequence is CSVRIWYREAGEQFF. The CDR3 DNA reads as TGCAGCGTGAGGATCTGGTATCGGGAAGCGGGTGAGCAGTTCTTC.

In this sample, this clonotype turned up many times. The CDR3 reads CASSLRTGLNEKLFF. For the CDR3, the DNA is TGTGCCAGCAGCCTCCGGACAGGGCTCAATGAAAAACTGTTTTTT. The J gene is TRBJ1-4, the V gene TRBV5-6; 8 bases line up with TRBD1. Per the germline V gene, CDR1 is SGHDT and CDR2 is YYEEEE. V shed 4 bases, J shed 5 bases, and the junction held 7 bases outside the gene matches. There are 15 residues in the CDR3. Combining the CDR3 with reference TRBV5-6 and TRBJ1-4 gives the whole variable domain DAGVTQSPTHLIKTRGQQVTLRCSPKSGHDTVSWYQQALGQGPQFIFQYYEEEERQRGNFPDRFSGHQFPNYSSELNVNALLLGDSALYLCASSLRTGLNEKLFFGSGTQLSVL.

This clonotype was counted ten times or more. J is TRBJ2-5 and V is TRBV29-1; D possibly uses TRBD1 or TRBD2 (5 bases each). This CDR3 has 15 amino acids. Germline assignment: CDR1 SQVTM and CDR2 ANQGSEA. V was clipped by 3 bases and J by 0 bases, with 14 bases between them. The DNA for the CDR3 is TGCAGCGTTGATCGTCGGGGCAGTTACCAAGAGACCCAGTACTTC. Encoded protein: CSVDRRGSYQETQYF.

This clonotype was seen at least ten times. J is TRBJ2-1 and V is TRBV7-3, with D possibly matching TRBD1 (5 bases). Germline values: CDR1 SGHTA, CDR2 FQGTGA. The CDR3 is made up of 17 amino acids. The ends were cut back, 5 bases at V and 0 bases at J, with 17 bases in the middle. The CDR3 protein is CASSPQGSLSSYNEQFF. CDR3 DNA: TGTGCCAGCAGCCCCCAGGGCAGTCTAAGCTCCTACAATGAGCAGTTCTTC.

V is TRBV29-1 and J is TRBJ2-1, with D perhaps TRBD2 (6 bases). This CDR3 is 14 amino acids long. The germline gives CDR1 SQVTM, CDR2 ANQGSEA. The V end was cut by 4 bases, the J end by 0 bases, with 10 bases between. The CDR3 bases are TGCAGCGTTGCCGGGAGAAGCTCCTACAATGAGCAGTTCTTC. This gives the protein CSVAGRSSYNEQFF.

Ten or more counts support this clonotype. As DNA, the CDR3 is TGCAGCGTTGCTAGCGGAAGCTCCTACGAGCAGTACTTC. Its translation is CSVASGSSYEQYF. This chain links TRBV29-1 with TRBJ2-7; 7 nucleotides align to TRBD2. The CDR3 is 13 amino acids. Germline trimming cut 4 bases from V and 0 bases from J; bases unmatched to any gene: 3. Germline V gene sequence: CDR1 SQVTM, CDR2 ANQGSEA.

Only a few counts were recorded for this clonotype. The J gene is TRBJ1-1, the V gene TRBV12-3 or TRBV12-4; D call uncertain. The CDR3 consists of 15 residues. The V end lost 6 bases, the J end lost 2 bases, and 16 bases lay between the germline ends. CDR3 coding DNA: TGTGCCAGCAGGCGTCGACTTGGCAGAAACACTGAAGCTTTCTTT. This encodes CASRRRLGRNTEAFF.

This clonotype was seen many times. J is TRBJ1-5 and V is TRBV20-1, with D uncertain. V shed 4 bases and J shed 0 bases, with 13 bases lying between them. CDR3 size: 15 residues. Germline-derived CDR1 and CDR2 are DFQATT and SNEGSKA (reference sequence). The DNA of the CDR3 is TGCAGTGCTACCGTCACCGTAAATAGCAATCAGCCCCAGCATTTT. The encoded protein is CSATVTVNSNQPQHF.

The rearrangement joins TRBV20-1 to TRBJ2-1, with 8 bases fitting TRBD1. Germline CDR1 DFQATT, CDR2 SNEGSKA (reference sequence). After removal of 1 base from V and 2 bases from J, the junction contained 7 bases not matched to a gene. This CDR3 spans 16 amino acids. The CDR3 sequence is CSARVLTGEAYNEQFF. CDR3 in DNA: TGCAGTGCTAGAGTACTGACAGGGGAAGCCTACAATGAGCAGTTCTTC.

This clonotype was seen many times. The chain is built from TRBV14 and TRBJ2-3, with D maybe TRBD2 (6 bases). This CDR3 has 18 amino acids. Germline CDR1 reads SGHDN; CDR2 reads FVKESK. V lost 1 base, J lost 2 bases, and 19 bases lay in between. CDR3 in DNA: TGTGCCAGCAGCCAAGTCTTTCAGGAGGGCCGAGTCACAGATACGCAGTATTTT. Its protein product is CASSQVFQEGRVTDTQYF.

The chain is built from TRBV12-3 or TRBV12-4 and TRBJ2-1; 9 bases fit TRBD2. The J segment lost 7 bases and the V segment lost 4 bases, leaving 5 bases of the junction unmatched. The CDR3 covers 14 residues. CDR3 bases: TGTGCCAGCAGTTCTAGCGGGAAGGGGAATGAGCAGTTCTTC. Its protein product is CASSSSGKGNEQFF.

This chain connects TRBV19 to TRBJ2-1; the D gene is possibly TRBD2 (5 bases). The CDR3 covers 15 residues. Germline lookup yields CDR1 LNHDA and CDR2 SQIVND (reference sequence). With 3 bases removed from V and 2 bases from J, the gap between germline ends came to 11 bases. The DNA of the CDR3 is TGTGCCAGTAGTATGATACAGCGGACCTACAATGAGCAGTTCTTC. Encoded protein: CASSMIQRTYNEQFF.

This clonotype was seen more than once but under ten times. V is TRBV6-1 and J is TRBJ1-4; D might be TRBD1 (5 bases). This CDR3 spans 16 amino acids. V lost 2 bases and J lost 5, with 15 bases in between. Germline V gene lookup returns CDR1 MNHNS and CDR2 SASEGT. CDR3 sequence reads: CASSESSTGGNEKLFF. Here the CDR3 DNA reads TGTGCCAGCAGTGAATCGAGTACAGGTGGGAATGAAAAACTGTTTTTT.

Only a few counts were recorded for this clonotype. The chain combines TRBV7-9 with TRBJ1-6, with 8 bases fitting TRBD1. This CDR3 has 19 amino acids. CDR1 is SEHNR and CDR2 is FQNEAQ in the germline V gene (reference sequence). The J segment lost 3 bases and the V segment lost 4 bases, leaving 14 bases of the junction unmatched. CDR3 in DNA: TGTGCCAGCAGCTCGGAACGTGGACAGGGATACGGCTATAATTCACCCCTCCACTTT. It is translated as CASSSERGQGYGYNSPLHF. Full variable domain (rest looked up from reference TRBV7-9 and TRBJ1-6): DTGVSQNPRHKITKRGQNVTFRCDPISEHNRLYWYRQTLGQGPEFLTYFQNEAQLEKSRLLSDRFSAERPKGSFSTLEIQRTEQGDSAMYLCASSSERGQGYGYNSPLHFGNGTRLTVT.

The sample holds many counts of this clonotype. The gene calls are TRBV12-3 or TRBV12-4 and TRBJ1-1; no clear D. The CDR3 consists of 13 residues. V gave up 7 bases and J gave up 3 bases, with 12 bases separating them. The CDR3 region is CASIPDGDTEAFF. The DNA of the CDR3 is TGTGCCAGCATCCCCGACGGGGACACTGAAGCTTTCTTT.

The chain recombines TRBV11-2 with TRBJ2-2, with D possibly matching TRBD1 (5 bases). This CDR3 has 15 residues. V was clipped by 7 bases and J by 4 bases, with 16 bases between them. Germline V CDR1 and CDR2: SGHAT, FQNNGV. CDR3 residues: CASNPLGQSTGELFF. In DNA form, the CDR3 reads TGTGCCAGCAACCCCCTGGGGCAGAGCACCGGGGAGCTGTTTTTT.

V is TRBV12-3 or TRBV12-4 and J is TRBJ2-3; D is possibly TRBD1 (6 bases). V dropped 6 bases and J dropped 2 bases, with 15 bases sitting between them. The CDR3 contains 15 residues. The CDR3 DNA reads as TGTGCCAGCAGGGACAGTTTCCCCTCCACAGATACGCAGTATTTT. Protein product: CASRDSFPSTDTQYF.

This clonotype has at least ten counts. The chain's CDR3 is CASSPGRRETTDTQYF. The CDR3 DNA follows: TGTGCCAGCAGCCCGGGCCGGCGGGAGACAACAGATACGCAGTATTTT. V gene TRBV13 combines with J gene TRBJ2-3; TRBD2 matches at 7 bases. CDR3 length: 16 residues. The V and J ends lost 5 bases and 3 bases, in that order; junction bases with no gene match: 11. Germline lookup yields CDR1 PRHDT and CDR2 FYEKMQ (reference sequence).

This clonotype rates as large. The chain carries TRBV6-6 and TRBJ1-2; maybe TRBD1 (5 bases). The CDR3 runs 12 residues. V gave up 4 bases and J gave up 6 bases, with 9 bases separating them. Germline-derived CDR1 and CDR2 are MNHNY and SVGAGI (reference sequence). The CDR3 reads CASSWTTHGYTF. CDR3 DNA sequence: TGTGCCAGCAGTTGGACAACCCATGGCTACACCTTC.